Presented here are 21 T cell receptor beta chains from one specimen sequenced in a study of CD8 T cells in ankylosing spondylitis. The study's findings and limits: A motif of seven or eight highly homologous TCR beta variants was seen as apparently characteristic of ankylosing spondylitis blood.

These receptors have no known antigen. TCRdb ran MiXCR on the 5' RACE reads and lists one entry per CDR3 protein. The sample has more than 500,000 distinct CDR3 sequences, approximately 5% seen once. The sample was blood, either unsorted or a sorted T cell fraction (not recorded which). The source of these receptors is a male donor with ankylosing spondylitis.

This clonotype was detected ten times or more. This chain joins TRBV5-1 and TRBJ2-3; the match to TRBD2 covers 8 bases. V lost 4 bases and J lost 0; bases outside the gene matches: 4. CDR3 length equals 15 residues. Germline V gene sequence: CDR1 SGHRS, CDR2 YFSETQ. In nucleotides, the CDR3 is TGCGCCAGCAGCCAGGCGGGGGGTAGCACAGATACGCAGTATTTT. This codes for CASSQAGGSTDTQYF.

The genes are TRBV28 and TRBJ1-5, with a possible D match to TRBD1 (5 bases). Germline V CDR1 and CDR2: MDHEN, SYDVKM. V lost 5 bases and J 1 base, leaving 12 bases between the germline ends. This CDR3 has 15 amino acids. In nucleotides, the CDR3 is TGTGCCAGCAGTCTTCAGGGAGGGAGCAATCAGCCCCAGCATTTT. This translates into CASSLQGGSNQPQHF.

This clonotype was seen repeatedly, ten times or more. The chain links TRBV5-4 to TRBJ2-7; TRBD1 matches 9 bases. Germline V CDR1 and CDR2: SGHNT, YYREEE (reference sequence). Losses at the gene ends were 0 bases for V and 9 bases for J; bases not matched to a gene: 10. The CDR3 totals 15 residues. CDR3 sequence (DNA): TGTGCCAGCAGCTTGGCCGGGACAGGGTCTAGCGGGCAGTACTTC. Amino acid sequence: CASSLAGTGSSGQYF.

This clonotype was seen at least ten times. This chain connects TRBV20-1 to TRBJ2-7, with TRBD1 identical over 7 bases. Looked up from germline, CDR1 is DFQATT and CDR2 is SNEGSKA (reference sequence). The trim removed 2 bases at V and 0 bases at J, leaving 7 bases unmatched. The CDR3 extends over 15 amino acids. The CDR3 DNA follows: TGCAGTGCTAGATCTACGGGACAGAACTCCTACGAGCAGTACTTC. Protein product: CSARSTGQNSYEQYF.

This clonotype was counted many times. The chain joins TRBV5-1 to TRBJ2-7; TRBD1 is a possible D gene (5 bases). This CDR3 comprises 13 residues. Germline V CDR1 and CDR2: SGHRS, YFSETQ. Trimming stripped 9 bases from V and 0 bases from J, with 13 bases between. For the CDR3, the DNA is TGCGCCACGGCCCAGGGAAGCTCCTACGAGCAGTACTTC. Translated: CATAQGSSYEQYF.

This clonotype has at least ten counts. The chain couples TRBV19 to TRBJ2-3; unclear D gene. Germline V gene lookup returns CDR1 LNHDA and CDR2 SQIVND (reference sequence). This CDR3 comprises 13 residues. Trimming cost V 3 bases and J 0 bases, with 4 bases left between them. The CDR3 here is CASSIDSTDTQYF. For the CDR3, the DNA is TGTGCCAGTAGTATCGACAGCACAGATACGCAGTATTTT.

Many counts were recorded for this clonotype. The chain combines TRBV29-1 with TRBJ2-5, with 8 positions matching TRBD2. J lost 3 bases, V lost 6 bases, and 12 bases had no gene match. Germline V CDR1 and CDR2: SQVTM, ANQGSEA. The CDR3 sequence is 15 residues long. CDR3 nucleotide sequence: TGCAGCGTCGTAGATACCGGGGGGGGCGAAGAGACCCAGTACTTC. This gives the protein CSVVDTGGGEETQYF.

This clonotype was counted many times. The genes are TRBV11-2 and TRBJ2-7, with 7 bases lining up with TRBD1. V gave up 3 bases and J gave up 3 bases; unmatched junction bases: 2. CDR3 size: 13 residues. Germline lookup yields CDR1 SGHAT and CDR2 FQNNGV. In DNA form, the CDR3 reads TGTGCCAGCAGCTTCGGACAGGTCTACGAGCAGTACTTC. Amino acids: CASSFGQVYEQYF.

This clonotype was detected many times. The V and J genes are TRBV24-1 and TRBJ2-3; no clear D gene. V dropped 3 bases and J dropped 6 bases, with 12 bases sitting between them. Looked up from germline, CDR1 is KGHDR and CDR2 is SFDVKD. The CDR3 has 14 amino acids. CDR3 residues: CATSDAYLGDTQYF. The CDR3 DNA follows: TGTGCCACCAGTGATGCCTACTTGGGGGATACGCAGTATTTT.

This clonotype was seen a handful of times. The chain carries TRBV11-2 and TRBJ2-3, with 13 bases identical to TRBD2. V lost 4 bases, J lost 2 bases, and 12 bases stayed unmatched. The CDR3 is 19 residues long. Looked up from germline, CDR1 is SGHAT and CDR2 is FQNNGV. DNA of the CDR3: TGTGCCAGCAGCTCCGGGACTAGCGGGACCCGACCGCTCACAGATACGCAGTATTTT. It encodes CASSSGTSGTRPLTDTQYF. The whole variable domain, remainder taken from reference TRBV11-2 and TRBJ2-3, is EAGVAQSPRYKIIEKRQSVAFWCNPISGHATLYWYQQILGQGPKLLIQFQNNGVVDDSQLPKDRFSAERLKGVDSTLKIQPAKLEDSAVYLCASSSGTSGTRPLTDTQYFGPGTRLTVL.

This clonotype was counted ten times or more. The rearrangement joins TRBV10-3 to TRBJ2-2; D is perhaps TRBD2 (6 bases). The length of the CDR3 is 15 residues. The germline CDR1 and CDR2 sequences are ENHRY and SYGVKD. V was pared by 9 bases and J by 0 bases, with 14 bases between. The CDR3 DNA reads TGTGCCATTCCGGGGGAGCATTCGAACACCGGGGAGCTGTTTTTT. This translates into CAIPGEHSNTGELFF.

This clonotype appeared many times. The chain's CDR3 is CATAQGYTEAFF. In DNA form, the CDR3 reads TGTGCCACCGCACAGGGGTACACTGAAGCTTTCTTT. The genes are TRBV2 and TRBJ1-1; 7 bases are shared with TRBD1. There are 12 residues in the CDR3. V shed 10 bases, J shed 3 bases, and the junction held 5 bases outside the gene matches. CDR1 SNHLY and CDR2 FYNNEI come from the germline V gene.

The sample holds one count of this clonotype. This chain links TRBV20-1 with TRBJ2-5; 9 bases align to TRBD2. The CDR3 totals 15 residues. The germline gives CDR1 DFQATT, CDR2 SNEGSKA (reference sequence). With 0 bases clipped from V and 4 bases from J, the junction kept 6 bases outside the gene matches. CDR3 nucleotides: TGCAGTGCTAGAGAGACTAGCGGTGAGCTAGAGACCCAGTACTTC. This gives the protein CSARETSGELETQYF.

V is TRBV5-1 and J is TRBJ2-7; TRBD2 is a possible D gene (6 bases). The CDR3 is 17 amino acids. Germline V gene sequence: CDR1 SGHRS, CDR2 YFSETQ. Deletions cut 3 bases from V and 0 bases from J, with 19 bases between. The CDR3 DNA reads TGCGCCAGCAGCTCACGCGGGGCAGGGTCGAGCTCCTACGAGCAGTACTTC. It yields the protein CASSSRGAGSSSYEQYF.

This clonotype was picked up many times. J is TRBJ2-5 and V is TRBV7-2, with 12 positions matching TRBD2. The germline V gene encodes CDR1 SGHTA and CDR2 FQGNSA. Trimming removed 2 bases from V and 5 bases from J; junction bases left unmatched: 6. CDR3 length: 16 amino acids. CDR3 in amino acids: CASSLWLAGGSETQYF. In DNA, the CDR3 is TGTGCCAGCAGCTTATGGCTAGCGGGAGGGTCTGAGACCCAGTACTTC.

This clonotype was counted many times. CDR3 loop: CSAAPSGSYNEQFF. The CDR3 DNA follows: TGCAGTGCTGCCCCTAGCGGCTCCTACAATGAGCAGTTCTTC. J is TRBJ2-1 and V is TRBV20-1; TRBD2 agrees at 7 bases. Germline V gene lookup returns CDR1 DFQATT and CDR2 SNEGSKA (reference sequence). CDR3 length: 14 amino acids. V was clipped by 5 bases and J by 0 bases; unmatched bases: 4.

This clonotype was counted many times. The chain couples TRBV14 to TRBJ2-7; D is possibly TRBD1 or TRBD2 (6 bases each). V was cut by 4 bases and J by 3 bases, with 13 bases left in between. The length of the CDR3 is 14 residues. Germline V gives CDR1 SGHDN, CDR2 FVKESK. DNA for the CDR3: TGTGCCAGCAGCCCGACAGGAGGGGACTACGAGCAGTACTTC. Amino acids: CASSPTGGDYEQYF.

CDR3: CASSRTSGRNEQYF. CDR3 nucleotide sequence: TGTGCCAGCAGCCGAACTAGCGGGAGGAACGAGCAGTACTTC. J is TRBJ2-7 and V is TRBV7-2; 12 bases are shared with TRBD2. Germline V lookup: CDR1 SGHTA, CDR2 FQGNSA. The V and J ends lost 5 bases and 5 bases, in that order; junction bases with no gene match: 4. This CDR3 spans 14 amino acids.

In its sample, this clonotype was seen a few times. The gene calls are TRBV5-6 and TRBJ2-1, with 7 bases that match TRBD2. Germline values: CDR1 SGHDT, CDR2 YYEEEE. The trim removed 0 bases at V and 9 bases at J, leaving 15 bases unmatched. The CDR3 spans 17 residues. This CDR3 reads CASSLATSRIGPREQFF. CDR3 coding DNA: TGTGCCAGCAGCTTGGCGACTAGCCGAATCGGCCCACGTGAGCAGTTCTTC.

This rearrangement joins TRBV28 to TRBJ2-7, with TRBD2 matching 8 bases. Germline lookup yields CDR1 MDHEN and CDR2 SYDVKM. V lost 5 bases and J lost 1; bases outside the gene matches: 7. The CDR3 sequence is 15 residues long. CDR3 residues: CASSGGAGESYEQYF. The CDR3 bases are TGTGCCAGCAGTGGGGGAGCGGGAGAATCCTACGAGCAGTACTTC.

In its sample, this clonotype was seen a few times. This chain joins TRBV5-1 and TRBJ2-1; D unresolved. V lost 0 bases, J lost 0 bases, and 10 bases lay in between. CDR1 is SGHRS and CDR2 is YFSETQ in the germline V gene. The length of the CDR3 is 16 residues. CDR3 loop: CASSLAIDFSYNEQFF. The CDR3 bases are TGCGCCAGCAGCTTGGCCATAGACTTCTCCTACAATGAGCAGTTCTTC. The full variable domain, completed using reference TRBV5-1 and TRBJ2-1, is KAGVTQTPRYLIKTRGQQVTLSCSPISGHRSVSWYQQTPGQGLQFLFEYFSETQRNKGNFPGRFSGRQFSNSRSEMNVSTLELGDSALYLCASSLAIDFSYNEQFFGPGTRLTVL.